This T cell receptor (beta chain) appears in the sequencing data of a study of T cell responses to AZD1222 COVID-19 vaccine. Trimming stripped 4 bases from V and 3 bases from J, with 14 bases between. CDR3 length: 16 amino acids. Germline assignment: CDR1 KGHDR and CDR2 SFDVKD. The repertoire was sequenced with immunoSEQ multiplex PCR; TCRdb's copy has only in-frame clones and lacks some. The sample carries about 130,000 clones, around nine tenths recorded once. Regarding the study as a whole: Most donors were white British, females outnumbered males, and clonal diversity was possibly underestimated. Scientists sampled the repertoires only once the peak T cell response had passed. Dominant CD4 TCR responses targeted spike regions 160-218 and 743-854.

For this clone: Its antigen is not known.

The receptor's source is an adult in good health. The sample consisted of peripheral blood, taken on day 0 of AZD1222 vaccination. The chain links TRBV24-1 to TRBJ1-4; D perhaps matches TRBD1 (5 bases). In nucleotides, the CDR3 is TGTGCCACCAGTGACAAGGACACCACGGCTAATGAAAAACTGTTTTTT. It yields the protein CATSDKDTTANEKLFF.